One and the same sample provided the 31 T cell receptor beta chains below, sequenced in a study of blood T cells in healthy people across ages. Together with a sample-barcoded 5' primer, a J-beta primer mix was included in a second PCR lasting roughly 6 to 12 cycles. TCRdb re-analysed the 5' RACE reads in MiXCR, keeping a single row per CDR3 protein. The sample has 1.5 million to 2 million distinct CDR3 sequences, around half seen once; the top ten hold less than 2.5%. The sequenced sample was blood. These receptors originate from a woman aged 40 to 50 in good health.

This chain's CDR3 is CASSSPRDRFYEQYF. In DNA, the CDR3 is TGTGCCAGCAGCTCGCCCCGGGACAGGTTCTACGAGCAGTACTTC. The chain employs TRBV5-6 and TRBJ2-7; 8 positions agree with TRBD1. Germline V gene sequence: CDR1 SGHDT, CDR2 YYEEEE. J was trimmed by 3 bases and V by 3 bases; bases with no gene match: 8. CDR3 length equals 15 residues. Full variable domain (rest looked up from reference TRBV5-6 and TRBJ2-7): DAGVTQSPTHLIKTRGQQVTLRCSPKSGHDTVSWYQQALGQGPQFIFQYYEEEERQRGNFPDRFSGHQFPNYSSELNVNALLLGDSALYLCASSSPRDRFYEQYFGPGTRLTVT.

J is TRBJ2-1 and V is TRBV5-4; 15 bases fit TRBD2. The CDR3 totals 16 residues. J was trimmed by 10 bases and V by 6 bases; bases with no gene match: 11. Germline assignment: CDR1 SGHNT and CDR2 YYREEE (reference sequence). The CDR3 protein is CASNIPGTSGGNEQFF. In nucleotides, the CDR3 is TGTGCCAGCAACATACCCGGGACTAGCGGGGGGAACGAGCAGTTCTTC.

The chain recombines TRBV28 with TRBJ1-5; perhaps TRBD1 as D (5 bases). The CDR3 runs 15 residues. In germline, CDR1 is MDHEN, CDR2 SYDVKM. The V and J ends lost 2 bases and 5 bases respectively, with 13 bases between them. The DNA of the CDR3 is TGTGCCAGCAGTTTAACCCCAGGGACCTATCAGCCCCAGCATTTT. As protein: CASSLTPGTYQPQHF. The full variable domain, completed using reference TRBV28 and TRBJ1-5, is DVKVTQSSRYLVKRTGEKVFLECVQDMDHENMFWYRQDPGLGLRLIYFSYDVKMKEKGDIPEGYSVSREKKERFSLILESASTNQTSMYLCASSLTPGTYQPQHFGDGTRLSIL.

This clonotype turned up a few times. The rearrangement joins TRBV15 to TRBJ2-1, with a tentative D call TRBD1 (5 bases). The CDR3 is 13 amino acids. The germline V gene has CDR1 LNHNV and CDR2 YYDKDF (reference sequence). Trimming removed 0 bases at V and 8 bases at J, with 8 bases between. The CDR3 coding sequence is TGTGCCACCAGCAGAGAATCAGGGTATGAGCAGTTCTTC. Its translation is CATSRESGYEQFF.

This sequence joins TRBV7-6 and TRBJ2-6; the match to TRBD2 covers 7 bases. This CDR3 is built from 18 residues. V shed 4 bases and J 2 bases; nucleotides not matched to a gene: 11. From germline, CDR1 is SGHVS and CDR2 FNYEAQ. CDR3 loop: CASSSPRGGRTGANVLTF. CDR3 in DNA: TGTGCCAGCAGCTCACCCCGGGGAGGGCGAACTGGGGCCAACGTCCTGACTTTC.

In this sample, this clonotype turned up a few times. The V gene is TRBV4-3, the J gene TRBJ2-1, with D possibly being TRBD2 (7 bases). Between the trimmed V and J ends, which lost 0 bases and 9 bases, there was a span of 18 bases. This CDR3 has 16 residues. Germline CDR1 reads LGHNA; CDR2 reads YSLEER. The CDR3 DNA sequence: TGCGCCAGCAGCCAAGATCCCAATACAAGGGGGGGTGAGCAGTTCTTC. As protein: CASSQDPNTRGGEQFF.

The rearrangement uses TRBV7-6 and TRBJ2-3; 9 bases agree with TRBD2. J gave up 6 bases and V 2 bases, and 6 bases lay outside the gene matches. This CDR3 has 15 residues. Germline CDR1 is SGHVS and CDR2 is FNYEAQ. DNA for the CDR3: TGTGCCAGCAGCTTATTTAGCGGGAGCTCGGATACGCAGTATTTT. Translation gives CASSLFSGSSDTQYF.

Here the CDR3 DNA reads TGTGCCAGCAGCAAACTGGGGACAGAGGGACTTTACGAGCAGTACTTC. It translates to CASSKLGTEGLYEQYF. This chain joins TRBV21-1 and TRBJ2-7; the D call in the table, TRBD1, was not verified against the DNA. TRBV21-1 constitutes a pseudogene. This CDR3 is 16 amino acids long.

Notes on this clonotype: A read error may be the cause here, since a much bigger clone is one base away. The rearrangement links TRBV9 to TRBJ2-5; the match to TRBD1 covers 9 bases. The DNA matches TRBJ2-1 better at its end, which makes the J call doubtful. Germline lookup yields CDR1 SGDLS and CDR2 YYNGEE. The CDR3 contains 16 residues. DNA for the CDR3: TGTGCCAGCAGCCCCCGTACCGGGACAGGGTCAGAGACCCAGTTCTTC. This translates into CASSPRTGTGSETQFF.

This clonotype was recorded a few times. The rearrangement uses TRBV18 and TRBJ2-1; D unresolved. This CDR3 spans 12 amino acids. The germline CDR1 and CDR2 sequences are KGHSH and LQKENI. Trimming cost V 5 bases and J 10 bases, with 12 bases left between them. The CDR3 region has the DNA TGTGCCAGCTCAAGAACTCGTAGCGAGCAGTTCTTC. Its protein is CASSRTRSEQFF.

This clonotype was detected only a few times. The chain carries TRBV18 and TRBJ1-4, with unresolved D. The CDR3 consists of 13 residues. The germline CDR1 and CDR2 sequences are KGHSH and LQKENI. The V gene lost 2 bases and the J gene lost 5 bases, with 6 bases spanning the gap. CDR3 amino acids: CASSPALNEKLFF. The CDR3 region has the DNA TGTGCCAGCTCACCAGCGTTAAATGAAAAACTGTTTTTT.

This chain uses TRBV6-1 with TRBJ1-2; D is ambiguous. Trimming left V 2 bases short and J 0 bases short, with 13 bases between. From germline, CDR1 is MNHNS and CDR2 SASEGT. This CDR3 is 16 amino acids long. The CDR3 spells CASSEWFSGANYGYTF. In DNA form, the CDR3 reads TGTGCCAGCAGTGAATGGTTCAGTGGGGCTAACTATGGCTACACCTTC.

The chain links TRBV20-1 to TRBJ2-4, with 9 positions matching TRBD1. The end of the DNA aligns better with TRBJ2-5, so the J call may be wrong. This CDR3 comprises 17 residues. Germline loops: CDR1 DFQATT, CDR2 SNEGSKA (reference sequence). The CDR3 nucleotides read TGCAGTGCTAGAGATTGGACAGGGGATACGAGATGGGAGACCCAGTACTTC. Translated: CSARDWTGDTRWETQYF.

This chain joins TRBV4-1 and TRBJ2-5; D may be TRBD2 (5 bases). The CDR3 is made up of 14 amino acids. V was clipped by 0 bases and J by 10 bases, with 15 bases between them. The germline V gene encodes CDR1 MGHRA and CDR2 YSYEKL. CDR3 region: CASSQDTPLEGQYF. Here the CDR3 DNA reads TGCGCCAGCAGCCAAGATACCCCTCTAGAGGGCCAGTACTTC.

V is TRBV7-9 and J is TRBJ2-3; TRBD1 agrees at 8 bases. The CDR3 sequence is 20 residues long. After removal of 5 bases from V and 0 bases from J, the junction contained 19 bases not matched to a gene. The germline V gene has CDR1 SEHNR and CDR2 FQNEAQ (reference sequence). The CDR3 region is CASSGRDRPPRGGSTDTQYF. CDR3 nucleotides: TGTGCCAGCAGCGGACGGGACAGGCCCCCGCGCGGTGGTAGCACAGATACGCAGTATTTT.

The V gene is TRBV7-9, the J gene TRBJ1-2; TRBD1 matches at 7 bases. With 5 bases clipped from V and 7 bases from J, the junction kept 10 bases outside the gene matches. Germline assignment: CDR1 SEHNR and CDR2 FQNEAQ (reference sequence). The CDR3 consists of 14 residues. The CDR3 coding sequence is TGTGCCAGCAGCCAAGCGACAGGGAGGTCTGGCTACACCTTC. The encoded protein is CASSQATGRSGYTF.

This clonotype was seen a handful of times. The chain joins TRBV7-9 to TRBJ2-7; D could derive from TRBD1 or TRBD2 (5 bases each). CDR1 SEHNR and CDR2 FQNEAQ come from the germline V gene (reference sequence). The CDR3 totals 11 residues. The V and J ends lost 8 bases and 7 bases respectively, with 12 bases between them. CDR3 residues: CASWTRGEQYF. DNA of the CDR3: TGTGCCAGCTGGACACGGGGTGAGCAGTACTTC.

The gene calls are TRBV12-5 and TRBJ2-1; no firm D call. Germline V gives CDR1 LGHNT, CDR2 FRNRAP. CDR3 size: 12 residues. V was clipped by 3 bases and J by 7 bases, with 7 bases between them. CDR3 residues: CASGFDRNEQFF. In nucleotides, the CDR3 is TGTGCTAGTGGTTTTGACCGGAATGAGCAGTTCTTC.

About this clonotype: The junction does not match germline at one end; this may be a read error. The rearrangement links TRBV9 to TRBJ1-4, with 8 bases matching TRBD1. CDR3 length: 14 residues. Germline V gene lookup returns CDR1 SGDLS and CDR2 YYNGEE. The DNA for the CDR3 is TGTGCCAGTAGCGCGAGGACAGGGACTGAAAAACTGTTTTTT. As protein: CASSARTGTEKLFF.

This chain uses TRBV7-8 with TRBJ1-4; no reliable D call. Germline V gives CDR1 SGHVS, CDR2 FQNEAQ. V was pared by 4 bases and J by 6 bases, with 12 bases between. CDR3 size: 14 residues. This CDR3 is CASSSSDLDEKLFF. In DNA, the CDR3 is TGTGCCAGCAGCTCCAGCGACCTGGATGAAAAACTGTTTTTT.

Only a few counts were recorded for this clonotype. CDR3 sequence reads: CASTRTSRSEQFF. The CDR3 DNA is TGTGCCAGCACCAGGACTAGCCGGAGTGAGCAGTTCTTC. This chain connects TRBV4-2 to TRBJ2-1, with 8 bases matching TRBD2. CDR1 and CDR2 (germline): LGHNA, YNFKEQ. The CDR3 extends over 13 amino acids. After removal of 7 bases from V and 9 bases from J, the junction contained 8 bases not matched to a gene.

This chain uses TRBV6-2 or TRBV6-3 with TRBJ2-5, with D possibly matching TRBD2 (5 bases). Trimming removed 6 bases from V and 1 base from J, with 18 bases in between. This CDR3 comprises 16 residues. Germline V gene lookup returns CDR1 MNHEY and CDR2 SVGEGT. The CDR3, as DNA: TGTGCCAGCAGACAAAGTGAGGGCCTGCCCCAAGAGACCCAGTACTTC. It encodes CASRQSEGLPQETQYF.

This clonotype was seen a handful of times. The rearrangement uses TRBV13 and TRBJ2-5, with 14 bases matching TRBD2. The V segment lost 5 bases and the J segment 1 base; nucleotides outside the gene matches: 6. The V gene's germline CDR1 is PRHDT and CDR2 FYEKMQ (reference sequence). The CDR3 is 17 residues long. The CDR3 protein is CASSGGLAGGIQETQYF. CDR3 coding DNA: TGTGCCAGCAGCGGCGGACTAGCGGGGGGAATCCAAGAGACCCAGTACTTC.

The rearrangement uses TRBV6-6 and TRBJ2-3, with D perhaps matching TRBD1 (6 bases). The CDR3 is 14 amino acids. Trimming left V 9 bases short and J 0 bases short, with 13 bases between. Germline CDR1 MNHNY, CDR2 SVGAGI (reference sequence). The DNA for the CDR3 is TGTGCCAGTAAAAAGGGGACAAGCACAGATACGCAGTATTTT. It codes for CASKKGTSTDTQYF.

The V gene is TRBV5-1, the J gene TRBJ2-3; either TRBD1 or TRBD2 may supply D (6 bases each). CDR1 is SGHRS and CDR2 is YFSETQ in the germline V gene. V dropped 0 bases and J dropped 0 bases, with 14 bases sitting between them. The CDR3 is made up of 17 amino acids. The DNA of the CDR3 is TGCGCCAGCAGCTTGGTTGGGTCGGGGGCTAGCACAGATACGCAGTATTTT. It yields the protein CASSLVGSGASTDTQYF.

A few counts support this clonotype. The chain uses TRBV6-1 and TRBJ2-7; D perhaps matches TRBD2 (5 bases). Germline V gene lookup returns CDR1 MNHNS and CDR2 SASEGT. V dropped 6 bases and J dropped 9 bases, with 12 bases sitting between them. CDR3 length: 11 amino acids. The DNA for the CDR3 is TGTGCCAGCAGGGACGGACTCGCGCAGTACTTC. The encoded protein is CASRDGLAQYF.

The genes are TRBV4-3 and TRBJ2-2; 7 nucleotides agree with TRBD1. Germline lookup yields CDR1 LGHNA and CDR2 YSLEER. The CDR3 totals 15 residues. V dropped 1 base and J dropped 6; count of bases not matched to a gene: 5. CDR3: CASSQGQGVAGELFF. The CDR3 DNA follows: TGCGCCAGCAGCCAAGGTCAGGGGGTGGCCGGGGAGCTGTTTTTT.

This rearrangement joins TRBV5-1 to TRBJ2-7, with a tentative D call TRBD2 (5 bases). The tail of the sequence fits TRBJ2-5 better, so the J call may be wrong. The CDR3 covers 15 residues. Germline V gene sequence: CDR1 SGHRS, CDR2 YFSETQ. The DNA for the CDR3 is TGCGCCAGCAGCTTGGAATGGGGAGCCCAAGAGACCCAGTACTTC. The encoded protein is CASSLEWGAQETQYF.

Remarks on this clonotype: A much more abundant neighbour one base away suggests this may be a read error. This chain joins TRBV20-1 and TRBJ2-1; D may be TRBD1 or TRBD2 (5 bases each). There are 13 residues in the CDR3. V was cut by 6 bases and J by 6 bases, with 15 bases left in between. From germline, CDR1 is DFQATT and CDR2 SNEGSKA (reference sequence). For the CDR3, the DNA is TGCAGTGCCCGGGACGTCGCGGCCAATGAGCAGTTCTTC. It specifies CSARDVAANEQFF.

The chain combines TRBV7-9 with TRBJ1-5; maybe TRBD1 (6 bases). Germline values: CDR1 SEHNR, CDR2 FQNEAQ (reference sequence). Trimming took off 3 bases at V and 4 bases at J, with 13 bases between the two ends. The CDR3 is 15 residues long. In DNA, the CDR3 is TGTGCCAGCAGCTTGAGTGGACAGCTGAATCAGCCCCAGCATTTT. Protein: CASSLSGQLNQPQHF.

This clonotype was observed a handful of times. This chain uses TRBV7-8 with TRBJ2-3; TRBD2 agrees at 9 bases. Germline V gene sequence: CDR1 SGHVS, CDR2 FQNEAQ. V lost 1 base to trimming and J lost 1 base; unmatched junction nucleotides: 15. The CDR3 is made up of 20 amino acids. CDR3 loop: CASSLGRRSGGSPRTDTQYF. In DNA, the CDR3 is TGTGCCAGCAGCTTAGGAAGGCGGAGCGGGGGGTCCCCCCGCACAGATACGCAGTATTTT.